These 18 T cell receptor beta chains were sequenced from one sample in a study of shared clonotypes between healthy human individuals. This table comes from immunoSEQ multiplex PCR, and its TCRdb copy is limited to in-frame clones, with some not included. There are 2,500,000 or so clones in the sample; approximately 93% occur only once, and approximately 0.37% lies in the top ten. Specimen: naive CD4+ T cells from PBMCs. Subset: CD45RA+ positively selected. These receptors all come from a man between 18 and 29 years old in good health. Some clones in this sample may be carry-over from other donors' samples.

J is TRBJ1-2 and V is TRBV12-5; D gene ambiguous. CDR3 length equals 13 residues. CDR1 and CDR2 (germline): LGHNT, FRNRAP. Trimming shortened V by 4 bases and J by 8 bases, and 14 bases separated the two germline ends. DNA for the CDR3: TGTGCTAGTGGTTCTTTTGTGGCCGGGGGCTACACCTTC. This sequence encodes CASGSFVAGGYTF.

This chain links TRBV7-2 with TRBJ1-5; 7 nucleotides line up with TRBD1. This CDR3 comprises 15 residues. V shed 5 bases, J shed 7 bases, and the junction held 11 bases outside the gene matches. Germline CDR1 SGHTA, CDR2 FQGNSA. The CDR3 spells CASSRNRGTWQPQHF. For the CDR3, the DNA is TGTGCCAGCAGCCGAAACAGGGGAACGTGGCAGCCCCAGCATTTT.

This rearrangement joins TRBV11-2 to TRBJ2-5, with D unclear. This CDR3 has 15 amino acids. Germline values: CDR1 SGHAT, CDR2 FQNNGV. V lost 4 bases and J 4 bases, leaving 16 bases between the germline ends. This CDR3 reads CASSSPRIRRETQYF. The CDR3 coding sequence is TGTGCCAGCAGCTCCCCCAGGATCCGGAGAGAGACCCAGTACTTC.

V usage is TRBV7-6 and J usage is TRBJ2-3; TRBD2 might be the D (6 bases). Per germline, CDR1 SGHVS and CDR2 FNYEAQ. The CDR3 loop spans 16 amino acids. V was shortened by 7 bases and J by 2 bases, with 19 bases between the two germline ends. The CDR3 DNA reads TGTGCCAGCACCCCCGGACCGGGAGCCCCCACAGATACGCAGTATTTT. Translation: CASTPGPGAPTDTQYF.

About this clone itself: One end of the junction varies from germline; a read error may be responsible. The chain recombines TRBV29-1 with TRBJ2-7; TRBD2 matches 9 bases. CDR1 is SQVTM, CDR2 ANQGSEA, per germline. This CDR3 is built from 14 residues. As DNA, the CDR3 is TGCAGCGTTGTATCCGCGGGAGGGCCCTATGAGCAGTACTTC. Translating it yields CSVVSAGGPYEQYF.

For the CDR3, the DNA is TGTGCCAGCAGCTTGTACAGGGAGGACACCGGGGAGCTGTTTTTT. As protein: CASSLYREDTGELFF. This rearrangement joins TRBV11-3 to TRBJ2-2, with D possibly called TRBD1 or TRBD2 (6 bases each). V lost 3 bases and J lost 3, with 11 bases in between. The CDR3 has 15 residues. Germline loops: CDR1 SGHNT, CDR2 YENEEA.

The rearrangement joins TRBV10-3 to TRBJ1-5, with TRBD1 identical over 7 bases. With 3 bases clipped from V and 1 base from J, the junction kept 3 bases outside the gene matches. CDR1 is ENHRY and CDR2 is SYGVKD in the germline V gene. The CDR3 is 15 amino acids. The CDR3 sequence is CAISDRGNSNQPQHF. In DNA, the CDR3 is TGTGCCATCAGTGACAGGGGGAACAGCAATCAGCCCCAGCATTTT.

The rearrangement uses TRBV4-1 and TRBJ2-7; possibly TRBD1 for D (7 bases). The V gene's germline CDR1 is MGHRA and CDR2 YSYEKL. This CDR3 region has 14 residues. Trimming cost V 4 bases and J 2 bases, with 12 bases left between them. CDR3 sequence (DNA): TGCGCCAGCAGCCTAGGCAGGGGGGCCTACGAGCAGTACTTC. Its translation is CASSLGRGAYEQYF.

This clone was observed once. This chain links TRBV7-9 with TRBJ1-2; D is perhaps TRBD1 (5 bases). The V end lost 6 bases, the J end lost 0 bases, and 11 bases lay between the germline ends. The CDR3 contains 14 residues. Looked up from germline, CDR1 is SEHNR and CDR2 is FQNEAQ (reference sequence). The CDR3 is CASRLAGTNYGYTF. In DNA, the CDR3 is TGTGCCAGCAGGTTGGCAGGGACTAACTATGGCTACACCTTC. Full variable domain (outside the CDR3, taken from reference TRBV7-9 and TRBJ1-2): DTGVSQNPRHKITKRGQNVTFRCDPISEHNRLYWYRQTLGQGPEFLTYFQNEAQLEKSRLLSDRFSAERPKGSFSTLEIQRTEQGDSAMYLCASRLAGTNYGYTFGSGTRLTVV.

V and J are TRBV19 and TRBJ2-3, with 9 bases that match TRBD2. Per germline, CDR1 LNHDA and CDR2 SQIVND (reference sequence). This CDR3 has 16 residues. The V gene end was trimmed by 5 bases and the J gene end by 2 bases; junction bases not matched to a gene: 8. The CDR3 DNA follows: TGTGCCAGTAGTTCCCCTCCTAGCGGGACCACAGATACGCAGTATTTT. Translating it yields CASSSPPSGTTDTQYF.

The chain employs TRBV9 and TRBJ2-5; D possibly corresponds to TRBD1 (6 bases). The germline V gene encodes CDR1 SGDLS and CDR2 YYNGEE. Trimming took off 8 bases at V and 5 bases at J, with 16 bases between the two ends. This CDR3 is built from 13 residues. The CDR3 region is CASSQGIWETQYF. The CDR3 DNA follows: TGTGCCAGTAGCCAGGGGATCTGGGAGACCCAGTACTTC.

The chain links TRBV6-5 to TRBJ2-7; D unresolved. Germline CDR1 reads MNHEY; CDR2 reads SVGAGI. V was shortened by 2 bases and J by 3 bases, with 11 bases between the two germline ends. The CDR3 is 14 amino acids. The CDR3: CASSYGVRFYEQYF. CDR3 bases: TGTGCCAGCAGTTACGGGGTCCGCTTCTACGAGCAGTACTTC.

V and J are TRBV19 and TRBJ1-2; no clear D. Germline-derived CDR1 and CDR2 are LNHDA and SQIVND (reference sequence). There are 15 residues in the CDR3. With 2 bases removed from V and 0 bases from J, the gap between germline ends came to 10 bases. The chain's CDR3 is CASSIKGGTNYGYTF. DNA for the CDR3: TGTGCCAGTAGTATAAAGGGCGGTACTAACTATGGCTACACCTTC.

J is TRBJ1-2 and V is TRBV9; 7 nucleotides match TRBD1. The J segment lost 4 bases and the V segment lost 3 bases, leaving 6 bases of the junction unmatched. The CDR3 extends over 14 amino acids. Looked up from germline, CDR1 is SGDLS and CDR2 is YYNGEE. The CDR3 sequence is CASSDGQELYGYTF. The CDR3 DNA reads TGTGCCAGCAGCGACGGACAGGAACTCTATGGCTACACCTTC.

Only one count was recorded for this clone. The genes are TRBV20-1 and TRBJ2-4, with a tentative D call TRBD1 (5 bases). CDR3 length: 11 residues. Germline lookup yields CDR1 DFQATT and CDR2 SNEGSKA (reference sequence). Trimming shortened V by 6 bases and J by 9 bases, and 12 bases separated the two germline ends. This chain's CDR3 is CSAPVGVIQYF. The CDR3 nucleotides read TGCAGTGCCCCCGTAGGGGTCATTCAGTACTTC.

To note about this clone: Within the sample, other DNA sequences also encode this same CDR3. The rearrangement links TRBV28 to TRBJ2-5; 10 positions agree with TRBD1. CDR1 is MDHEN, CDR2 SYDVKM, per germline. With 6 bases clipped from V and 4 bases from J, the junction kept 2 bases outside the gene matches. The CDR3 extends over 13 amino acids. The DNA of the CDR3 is TGTGCCAGCAGGACAGGGGGCCGAGAGACCCAGTACTTC. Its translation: CASRTGGRETQYF.

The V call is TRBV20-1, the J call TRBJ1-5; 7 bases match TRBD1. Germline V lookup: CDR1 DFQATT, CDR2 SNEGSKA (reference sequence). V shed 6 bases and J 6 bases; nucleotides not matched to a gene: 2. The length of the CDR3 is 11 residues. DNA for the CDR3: TGCAGTGCCAGGGGGGGTCAGCCCCAGCATTTT. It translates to CSARGGQPQHF.

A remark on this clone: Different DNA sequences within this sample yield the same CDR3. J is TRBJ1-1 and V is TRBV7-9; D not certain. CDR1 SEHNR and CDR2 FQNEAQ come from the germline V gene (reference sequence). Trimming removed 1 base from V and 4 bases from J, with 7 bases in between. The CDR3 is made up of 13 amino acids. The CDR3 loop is CASSLGAGTEAFF. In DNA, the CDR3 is TGTGCCAGCAGCTTAGGGGCCGGCACTGAAGCTTTCTTT.